Below are 11 T cell receptor beta chains sequenced from a single sample in a study of identical twins. Each CDR3 protein is one row after TCRdb ran MiXCR on the 5' RACE reads. This repertoire shows about 530,000 distinct CDR3 sequences, approximately 20% found once; its top ten account for around 0.5%. The same specimen was also included in a second study, on yellow fever vaccine responses in identical twins.

Source material: CD4+ T cells sorted from blood. These receptors all come from a woman aged 18-30 years in good health.

The V and J genes are TRBV6-5 and TRBJ1-5; D remains unclear. Germline V gives CDR1 MNHEY, CDR2 SVGAGI. Trimming took off 0 bases at V and 0 bases at J, with 6 bases between the two ends. This CDR3 has 15 amino acids. The CDR3 loop is CASSYSSASNQPQHF. The DNA of the CDR3 is TGTGCCAGCAGTTACTCGAGTGCTAGCAATCAGCCCCAGCATTTT.

V and J are TRBV12-3 or TRBV12-4 and TRBJ2-1; 10 positions match TRBD1. The length of the CDR3 is 15 residues. After removal of 6 bases from V and 7 bases from J, the junction contained 9 bases not matched to a gene. For the CDR3, the DNA is TGTGCCAGCAGAGGAGACAGGGGGCCGGGGAATGAGCAGTTCTTC. Amino acids: CASRGDRGPGNEQFF.

The chain carries TRBV10-3 and TRBJ2-7; 9 bases map to TRBD2. Trimming took 3 bases from V and 6 from J; bases not matched to a gene: 9. Germline V gives CDR1 ENHRY, CDR2 SYGVKD. This CDR3 is built from 15 residues. CDR3 region: CAISDLAGLSGEQYF. For the CDR3, the DNA is TGTGCCATCAGTGACCTAGCGGGATTAAGCGGCGAGCAGTACTTC.

This clonotype was seen more than once but under ten times. The gene calls are TRBV12-3 or TRBV12-4 and TRBJ1-4; D is unclear. V was shortened by 3 bases and J by 8 bases, with 7 bases between the two germline ends. The CDR3 extends over 12 amino acids. CDR3 protein: CASSFFKEKLFF. The CDR3 DNA is TGTGCCAGCAGTTTTTTTAAGGAAAAACTGTTTTTT.

The chain links TRBV11-2 to TRBJ2-3; TRBD2 might be the D (6 bases). Germline V lookup: CDR1 SGHAT, CDR2 FQNNGV. The V end lost 3 bases, the J end lost 2 bases, and 21 bases lay between the germline ends. The CDR3 consists of 18 residues. This CDR3 reads CASSFPRGAPGDTDTQYF. The CDR3, as DNA: TGTGCCAGCAGCTTTCCCCGCGGGGCCCCGGGAGACACAGATACGCAGTATTTT.

The sample holds a few counts of this clonotype. V gene TRBV20-1 combines with J gene TRBJ1-1; 7 bases are a match to TRBD1. Germline trimming cut 4 bases from V and 0 bases from J; bases unmatched to any gene: 2. Germline CDR1 reads DFQATT; CDR2 reads SNEGSKA (reference sequence). The CDR3 has 13 amino acids. CDR3 in DNA: TGCAGTGCTAAAGGACAGGTGAACACTGAAGCTTTCTTT. The encoded protein is CSAKGQVNTEAFF.

This chain connects TRBV12-3 or TRBV12-4 to TRBJ1-1, with D perhaps TRBD1 (6 bases). Trimming took 1 base from V and 4 from J, leaving 10 bases between them. The CDR3 is made up of 14 amino acids. The DNA of the CDR3 is TGTGCCAGCAGTTTAGAGGGGGAAGCCACTGAAGCTTTCTTT. Translating it yields CASSLEGEATEAFF.

This clonotype occurred a few times. The rearrangement links TRBV3-1 to TRBJ2-5; TRBD1 matches at 9 bases. Trimming removed 0 bases from V and 4 bases from J; junction bases left unmatched: 9. Germline loops: CDR1 LGHDT, CDR2 YNNKEL (reference sequence). The CDR3 has 17 residues. The DNA of the CDR3 is TGTGCCAGCAGCCAAGAGGGGACAGGGTGGCGCGGAGAGACCCAGTACTTC. As protein: CASSQEGTGWRGETQYF.

CDR3 DNA: TGTGCCAGCACTAATAAATCTCCCTCCAATGAGCAGTTCTTC. This translates into CASTNKSPSNEQFF. The genes are TRBV7-9 and TRBJ2-1; D is uncertain. The germline V gene encodes CDR1 SEHNR and CDR2 FQNEAQ (reference sequence). V lost 7 bases to trimming and J lost 6 bases, with 16 bases between them. CDR3 length: 14 amino acids.

This clonotype appeared many times. The chain links TRBV6-2 or TRBV6-3 to TRBJ1-2; no firm D call. The CDR3 covers 17 residues. Between the trimmed V and J ends, which lost 3 bases and 0 bases, there was a span of 17 bases. Germline V gene lookup returns CDR1 MNHEY and CDR2 SVGEGT. CDR3 in DNA: TGTGCCAGCAGTTATCTTGGCCCTACTACACCTAACTATGGCTACACCTTC. It encodes CASSYLGPTTPNYGYTF.

Only a few counts were recorded for this clonotype. The rearrangement joins TRBV4-2 to TRBJ2-1; TRBD2 matches at 15 bases. Germline loops: CDR1 LGHNA, CDR2 YNFKEQ. Trimming took 3 bases from V and 4 from J; bases not matched to a gene: 4. The CDR3 spans 17 residues. As DNA, the CDR3 is TGTGCCAGCAGCCACCTGGGGACTAGCGGGGGGTACAATGAGCAGTTCTTC. Translated: CASSHLGTSGGYNEQFF.